Listed below are T cell receptor beta chains from one sample, sequenced in a study of human T cells and chemical hapten exposure. TCRdb re-derived calls from the RACE reads in MiXCR, one entry per CDR3 protein. The sample lists more than 90,000 distinct CDR3 sequences, 8% to 11% occurring once. Sequences were derived from whole blood, sampled in connection with sensitization to the hapten diphenylcyclopropenone (DPC). Receptors originate from a man aged 40-49 years with alopecia areata. Some clones in this sample may be carry-over from other donors' samples. CDR3s include the opening cysteine and the closing phenylalanine or tryptophan. The D gene is left open where the match is weak. The size field is filled for only some rows; it gives once, few, many or a size class.

j_call	clone_size	d_call	v_call	cdr3_aa	cdr3_nt
TRBJ2-3	few	.	TRBV2	CASREVGTGTDTQYF	TGTGCCAGCAGAGAGGTGGGAACGGGGACAGATACGCAGTATTTT
TRBJ2-1	.	.	TRBV11-2	CASSLDWTTHNEQFF	TGTGCCAGCAGCTTAGATTGGACTACCCACAATGAGCAGTTCTTC
TRBJ2-7	many	TRBD2	TRBV5-6	CASSSPTSGNEQYF	TGTGCCAGCAGCTCTCCGACTAGCGGGAACGAGCAGTACTTC
TRBJ2-1	few	TRBD2	TRBV20-1	CSAGGSTSGIREQFF	TGCAGTGCTGGGGGCTCGACTAGCGGGATTCGTGAGCAGTTCTTC
TRBJ1-1	.	TRBD1	TRBV9	CASSATGEDTEAFF	TGTGCCAGCAGCGCGACAGGGGAAGACACTGAAGCTTTCTTT
TRBJ1-2	.	TRBD1	TRBV18	CASSPGTGSGGYTF	TGTGCCAGCTCACCCGGGACAGGGTCCGGCGGCTACACCTTC
TRBJ2-3	many	.	TRBV5-1	CASSADRPGPFRTDTQYF	TGCGCCAGCAGCGCTGACAGGCCGGGGCCTTTTAGGACAGATACGCAGTATTTT
TRBJ2-2	.	TRBD2	TRBV24-1	CATSEPLAGPNTGELFF	TGTGCCACCAGTGAACCCCTAGCGGGCCCGAACACCGGGGAGCTGTTTTTT
TRBJ2-3	.	TRBD2	TRBV5-4	CASSTGGAPDTQYF	TGTGCCAGCAGCACCGGGGGGGCCCCAGATACGCAGTATTTT
TRBJ2-7	few	TRBD2	TRBV6-5	CASSPSGRSYEQYF	TGTGCCAGCAGTCCGAGCGGGAGAAGCTACGAGCAGTACTTC
TRBJ2-1	many	TRBD2	TRBV12-3/TRBV12-4	CASRTGTSGYNEQFF	TGTGCCAGCAGGACCGGGACTAGCGGATACAATGAGCAGTTCTTC
TRBJ1-4	.	.	TRBV30	CAWNFGPTEEKLFF	TGTGCCTGGAATTTCGGGCCGACCGAGGAAAAACTGTTTTTT
TRBJ1-5	.	.	TRBV6-2/TRBV6-3	CASRGGHRSNQPQHF	TGTGCCAGCAGGGGGGGACACCGTAGCAATCAGCCCCAGCATTTT
TRBJ2-3	.	.	TRBV29-1	CSVEGPSTDTQYF	TGCAGCGTTGAAGGCCCTAGCACAGATACGCAGTATTTT
TRBJ2-3	many	.	TRBV28	CASSSWGPDTQYF	TGTGCCAGCAGCTCCTGGGGCCCAGATACGCAGTATTTT
TRBJ2-5	few	.	TRBV29-1	CGLTGYGETQYF	TGCGGGCTAACAGGATACGGGGAGACCCAGTACTTC
TRBJ1-1	many	.	TRBV29-1	CSVEEAGNTEAFF	TGCAGCGTTGAAGAGGCAGGGAACACTGAAGCTTTCTTT
TRBJ2-3	.	.	TRBV6-2/TRBV6-3	CASLLSGSTDTQYF	TGTGCCAGCCTCCTAAGCGGGAGCACAGATACGCAGTATTTT
TRBJ2-5	.	.	TRBV20-1	CSARERARETQYF	TGCAGTGCTAGGGAGCGGGCACGCGAGACCCAGTACTTC
TRBJ1-3	many	.	TRBV12-3/TRBV12-4	CASRFVGGTGNTIYF	TGTGCCAGCCGTTTTGTAGGGGGTACTGGAAACACCATATATTTT
TRBJ2-1	many	TRBD2	TRBV29-1	CSVEGLAGGRNEQFF	TGCAGCGTCGAGGGACTAGCGGGAGGACGCAATGAGCAGTTCTTC
TRBJ1-5	many	.	TRBV18	CASSDLGVNQPQHF	TGTGCCAGCTCCGATCTGGGGGTTAATCAGCCCCAGCATTTT
TRBJ2-1	.	.	TRBV10-3	CAISGPDNEQFF	TGTGCCATCAGTGGGCCGGACAATGAGCAGTTCTTC
TRBJ2-1	many	TRBD2	TRBV10-3	CAITLGTSGGNEQFF	TGTGCCATCACCCTTGGGACTAGCGGGGGCAATGAGCAGTTCTTC
TRBJ2-3	.	TRBD2	TRBV12-3/TRBV12-4	CASRGLAGVPDTQYF	TGTGCCAGCAGGGGACTAGCGGGAGTCCCAGATACGCAGTATTTT
TRBJ2-5	few	.	TRBV28	CASSSSGTGQETQYF	TGTGCCAGCAGCTCCTCCGGGACTGGCCAAGAGACCCAGTACTTC
TRBJ1-4	.	.	TRBV7-9	CASSLTQGDEKLFF	TGTGCCAGCAGCTTAACACAGGGCGATGAAAAACTGTTTTTT
TRBJ2-5	many	.	TRBV20-1	CSASRLRGTQYF	TGCAGTGCTAGTCGGCTGAGAGGGACCCAGTACTTC
TRBJ1-1	few	.	TRBV5-4	CASSDRGRGAGSEAFF	TGTGCCAGCAGCGACCGCGGGCGGGGGGCAGGGAGTGAAGCTTTCTTT
TRBJ2-5	.	.	TRBV29-1	CSVDRSYQETQYF	TGCAGCGTTGACCGTAGTTACCAAGAGACCCAGTACTTC
TRBJ2-7	.	TRBD2	TRBV7-2	CASSSWGSGNNEQYF	TGTGCCAGCAGCTCCTGGGGTAGCGGGAACAACGAGCAGTACTTC
TRBJ2-7	.	.	TRBV7-6	CASSSSPAPLTSAAAEQYF	TGTGCCAGCAGCTCCTCACCCGCCCCTCTTACATCCGCAGCCGCGGAGCAGTACTTC
TRBJ1-3	many	.	TRBV12-3/TRBV12-4	CASRGTMGNTIYF	TGTGCCAGCAGGGGCACAATGGGAAACACCATATATTTT
TRBJ2-7	.	.	TRBV12-3/TRBV12-4	CASSPPGALSYEQYF	TGTGCCAGCAGTCCCCCAGGGGCCCTCTCCTACGAGCAGTACTTC
TRBJ2-3	.	.	TRBV4-2	CASSQDIFSGPALTDTQYF	TGTGCCAGCAGCCAAGATATCTTTTCCGGTCCGGCCCTCACAGATACGCAGTATTTT
TRBJ2-3	.	.	TRBV9	CASSERGRGQDTQYF	TGTGCCAGCAGCGAGAGGGGCAGAGGTCAAGATACGCAGTATTTT
TRBJ1-6	.	.	TRBV7-9	CASSFLGGSPLHF	TGTGCCAGCAGTTTTTTAGGAGGTTCACCCCTCCACTTT
TRBJ1-2	many	TRBD1	TRBV6-5	CALVQGQNYGYTF	TGTGCTTTAGTTCAGGGACAGAACTATGGCTACACCTTC
TRBJ2-5	few	.	TRBV9	CASSASQETQYF	TGTGCCAGCAGCGCGTCCCAAGAGACCCAGTACTTC
TRBJ2-3	many	.	TRBV2	CASSDRQRSTDTQYF	TGTGCCAGCAGTGACCGGCAGAGAAGCACAGATACGCAGTATTTT
TRBJ2-3	.	.	TRBV6-1	CASSDMIGFQNTQYF	TGTGCCAGCAGTGATATGATAGGGTTTCAGAATACGCAGTATTTT
TRBJ1-5	few	TRBD1	TRBV12-3/TRBV12-4	CASSMGTGANQPQHF	TGTGCCAGCAGTATGGGGACAGGGGCGAATCAGCCCCAGCATTTT
TRBJ2-1	few	TRBD2	TRBV4-2	CASSQDPLAGAGEQFF	TGTGCCAGCAGCCAAGATCCCCTAGCGGGAGCGGGTGAGCAGTTCTTC
TRBJ2-1	many	TRBD2	TRBV15	CATSTRLAGDNEQFF	TGTGCCACCAGCACCAGACTAGCGGGAGACAATGAGCAGTTCTTC
TRBJ2-3	few	.	TRBV14	CASSPSAGAPDTQYF	TGTGCCAGCAGCCCCTCCGCCGGTGCGCCAGATACGCAGTATTTT
TRBJ2-3	.	.	TRBV4-2	CASSQGLETVWDTQYF	TGTGCCAGCAGCCAAGGTCTGGAAACTGTGTGGGATACGCAGTATTTT
TRBJ1-1	.	.	TRBV5-1	CASSLQTQNTEAFF	TGCGCCAGCAGCCTACAGACACAAAACACTGAAGCTTTCTTT
TRBJ2-2	few	TRBD2	TRBV5-1	CASSLGLAGGPHTGELFF	TGCGCCAGCAGCCTCGGACTAGCGGGAGGGCCCCACACCGGGGAGCTGTTTTTT
TRBJ1-4	.	.	TRBV7-2	CASSLGQPGNEKLFF	TGTGCCAGCAGCTTAGGACAGCCCGGTAATGAAAAACTGTTTTTT
TRBJ2-2	few	TRBD2	TRBV14	CASSQGIASGSLAGELFF	TGTGCCAGCAGCCAAGGGATCGCTAGCGGGAGTCTAGCCGGGGAGCTGTTTTTT
TRBJ2-7	few	.	TRBV3-1	CASSQEGGNEQYF	TGTGCCAGCAGCCAAGAAGGGGGGAACGAGCAGTACTTC
TRBJ2-7	.	.	TRBV6-2/TRBV6-3	CASTLSPPSEQYF	TGTGCCAGCACCCTCTCACCACCCAGCGAGCAGTACTTC
TRBJ2-3	many	TRBD1	TRBV12-3/TRBV12-4	CASSLSAGGTDTQYF	TGTGCCAGCAGTTTATCGGCAGGGGGAACAGATACGCAGTATTTT
TRBJ2-1	.	TRBD2	TRBV20-1	CSALGLADNEQFF	TGCAGTGCTTTGGGACTAGCAGACAATGAGCAGTTCTTC
TRBJ2-3	many	TRBD2	TRBV7-9	CASSQTSGRTDTQYF	TGTGCCAGCAGCCAGACTAGCGGGCGCACAGATACGCAGTATTTT
TRBJ2-3	many	.	TRBV20-1	CSAASTNDRTDTQYF	TGCAGTGCCGCCTCGACTAACGACCGCACAGATACGCAGTATTTT
TRBJ1-5	.	TRBD1	TRBV6-2/TRBV6-3	CAIRDRHNQPQHF	TGTGCCATAAGGGACAGGCACAATCAGCCCCAGCATTTT
TRBJ2-1	.	.	TRBV4-1	CASSQGIGSYNEQFF	TGCGCCAGCAGCCAAGGCATCGGGTCCTACAATGAGCAGTTCTTC
TRBJ2-3	.	.	TRBV28	CASRKRNLSTDTQYF	TGTGCCAGCAGGAAACGGAATCTTAGCACAGATACGCAGTATTTT